The rows below give T cell receptor beta chains drawn from one sample of a study of T-cell reconstitution after alpha-beta-depleted transplantation in children. TCRdb redid the calling of the PCR reads with MiXCR, one entry per CDR3 protein. This table has some 190,000 distinct CDR3 sequences, roughly 11% appearing once. Sequenced here: PBMCs, sampled before TCRalphabeta/CD19-depleted stem cell transplant. The receptor set was obtained from a boy aged 2 to 10 with acute myeloid leukemia, due to receive a stem cell transplant. The CDR3 runs from the conserved cysteine through the conserved F or W. A D gene is named only where the DNA matches it firmly. Size is omitted from some rows. Given values are once, few, many or a class for expanded clones.

v_call: TRBV11-2
d_call: TRBD1
j_call: TRBJ2-3
clone_size: many
cdr3_nt: TGTGCCAGCAGCCTTGGGGACAGGGCGTACACAGATACGCAGTATTTT
cdr3_aa: CASSLGDRAYTDTQYF

v_call: TRBV20-1
d_call: TRBD2
j_call: TRBJ2-3
clone_size: many
cdr3_nt: TGCAGTGCTAGGGCTACGGGACTAGGATTCACAGATACGCAGTATTTT
cdr3_aa: CSARATGLGFTDTQYF

v_call: TRBV7-2
d_call: .
j_call: TRBJ2-3
clone_size: many
cdr3_nt: TGTGCCAGCAGCTTGAGGGGGGGGGGAAGGGCAGATACGCAGTATTTT
cdr3_aa: CASSLRGGGRADTQYF

v_call: TRBV7-2
d_call: TRBD1
j_call: TRBJ2-7
clone_size: many
cdr3_nt: TGTGCCAGCAGCCGGGACAGGGGGTCCGAGCAGTACTTC
cdr3_aa: CASSRDRGSEQYF

v_call: TRBV5-1
d_call: TRBD1
j_call: TRBJ2-5
clone_size: many
cdr3_nt: TGCGCCAGCAGCAGGGGGCCAGAGACCCAGTACTTC
cdr3_aa: CASSRGPETQYF

v_call: TRBV27
d_call: .
j_call: TRBJ2-3
clone_size: medium-sized
cdr3_nt: TGTGCCAGCAGTCACGGGGAGGGCACAGATACGCAGTATTTT
cdr3_aa: CASSHGEGTDTQYF

v_call: TRBV5-1
d_call: TRBD2
j_call: TRBJ2-3
clone_size: many
cdr3_nt: TGCGCCAGCAGTCTATCACTAGCGGGAGGGCCGGGAGATACGCAGTATTTT
cdr3_aa: CASSLSLAGGPGDTQYF

v_call: TRBV7-3
d_call: .
j_call: TRBJ2-3
clone_size: .
cdr3_nt: TGTGCCAGCAGCTTAAACCGGCCGGGTGGAACAGATACGCAGTATTTT
cdr3_aa: CASSLNRPGGTDTQYF

v_call: TRBV6-5
d_call: TRBD1
j_call: TRBJ1-1
clone_size: many
cdr3_nt: TGTGCCAGCAGTTACCAAGGGGGCGCATCGGCTTTCTTT
cdr3_aa: CASSYQGGASAFF

v_call: TRBV20-1
d_call: .
j_call: TRBJ2-1
clone_size: .
cdr3_nt: TGCTGTGCTAGAGACCTCTCCGGGACAAGACTACGAAGCTCCTACAATGAGCAGTTCTTC
cdr3_aa: CCARDLSGTRLRSSYNEQFF

v_call: TRBV5-1
d_call: .
j_call: TRBJ2-3
clone_size: many
cdr3_nt: TGCGCCAGCAGCCAGGACAGAGAGGGAGATACGCAGTATTTT
cdr3_aa: CASSQDREGDTQYF

v_call: TRBV5-1
d_call: .
j_call: TRBJ1-1
clone_size: .
cdr3_nt: TGCGCCAGCCAAACTCGGTCAGGCCGTACCACTGAAGCTTTCTTT
cdr3_aa: CASQTRSGRTTEAFF

v_call: TRBV7-2
d_call: .
j_call: TRBJ1-2
clone_size: medium-sized
cdr3_nt: TGTGCCAGCAGCTCCGCATCGGGGGGGGCGCGGTCCCCTAACTATGGCTACACCTTC
cdr3_aa: CASSSASGGARSPNYGYTF

v_call: TRBV7-9
d_call: TRBD1
j_call: TRBJ1-4
clone_size: many
cdr3_nt: TGTGCCAGCAGCCCGACAGGGTATGGGACTAATGAAAAACTGTTTTTT
cdr3_aa: CASSPTGYGTNEKLFF

v_call: TRBV6-1
d_call: .
j_call: TRBJ2-5
clone_size: .
cdr3_nt: TGTGCCAGCAGTGACTACCTCAAAGAGACCCAGTACTTC
cdr3_aa: CASSDYLKETQYF

v_call: TRBV7-9
d_call: TRBD2
j_call: TRBJ2-3
clone_size: many
cdr3_nt: TGTGCCAGCAGCTATCTAGCGGGGGGAACAGATACGCAGTATTTT
cdr3_aa: CASSYLAGGTDTQYF

v_call: TRBV20-1
d_call: .
j_call: TRBJ2-3
clone_size: many
cdr3_nt: TGCAGTGCTAGCGACCCCTTACCTAAAACAGATACGCAGTATTTT
cdr3_aa: CSASDPLPKTDTQYF

v_call: TRBV20-1
d_call: TRBD2
j_call: TRBJ2-1
clone_size: many
cdr3_nt: TGCAGTGCTACGTATTTTGGCGGGAGGGCCCCACACTACAATGAGCAGTTCTTC
cdr3_aa: CSATYFGGRAPHYNEQFF

v_call: TRBV27
d_call: .
j_call: TRBJ2-4
clone_size: many
cdr3_nt: TGTGCCAGCAGCTCTGGCCGGAGTCAGTACTTC
cdr3_aa: CASSSGRSQYF

v_call: TRBV7-9
d_call: .
j_call: TRBJ1-4
clone_size: many
cdr3_nt: TGTGCCAGCAGCACCCAGGCCGCAACTAATGAAAAACTGTTTTTT
cdr3_aa: CASSTQAATNEKLFF

v_call: TRBV6-4
d_call: TRBD2
j_call: TRBJ2-1
clone_size: .
cdr3_nt: TGTGCCAGCACGGAGACTAGCGGGGGAAACAATGAGCAGTTCTTC
cdr3_aa: CASTETSGGNNEQFF

v_call: TRBV15
d_call: .
j_call: TRBJ1-5
clone_size: .
cdr3_nt: TGTGCCACCAGCCCGGCGAGGGTGGCGGGCAATCAGCCCCACCATTTT
cdr3_aa: CATSPARVAGNQPHHF

v_call: TRBV29-1
d_call: TRBD1
j_call: TRBJ2-5
clone_size: .
cdr3_nt: TGCAGCGTGGACAGGGCCCCCCTAATCGTCCAAGAGACCCAGTACTTC
cdr3_aa: CSVDRAPLIVQETQYF

v_call: TRBV4-2
d_call: .
j_call: TRBJ1-4
clone_size: many
cdr3_nt: TGTGCCAGCAGCCAAGGGACAGCAACTAATGAAAAACTGTTTTTT
cdr3_aa: CASSQGTATNEKLFF

v_call: TRBV20-1
d_call: .
j_call: TRBJ2-5
clone_size: many
cdr3_nt: TGCAGTGCTAGAGATGCCCCAGGGATGCAAGAGACCCAGTACTTC
cdr3_aa: CSARDAPGMQETQYF

v_call: TRBV7-3
d_call: TRBD1
j_call: TRBJ2-2
clone_size: many
cdr3_nt: TGTGCCAGCAGCTCAGGACAGGGTGGATACACCGGGGAGCTGTTTTTT
cdr3_aa: CASSSGQGGYTGELFF

v_call: TRBV27
d_call: TRBD2
j_call: TRBJ2-1
clone_size: many
cdr3_nt: TGTGCCAGCAGTTTAAACCCTCTCGGGGGGAATGAGCAGTTCTTC
cdr3_aa: CASSLNPLGGNEQFF

v_call: TRBV20-1
d_call: TRBD2
j_call: TRBJ2-1
clone_size: many
cdr3_nt: TGCAGTGCTAGCTCTAGCGGGGGACCCCTAAGCTCCTACAATGAGCAGTTCTTC
cdr3_aa: CSASSSGGPLSSYNEQFF

v_call: TRBV3-1
d_call: TRBD2
j_call: TRBJ2-1
clone_size: .
cdr3_nt: TGTGCCTCCACCCCAGGACTAGCGGGATCCCATGAGCAGTTCTTC
cdr3_aa: CASTPGLAGSHEQFF

v_call: TRBV5-8
d_call: .
j_call: TRBJ2-3
clone_size: .
cdr3_nt: TGTGCCAGCAGCTTAATTGGCCCCATAGGTACACAGTATTTT
cdr3_aa: CASSLIGPIGTQYF

v_call: TRBV3-1
d_call: .
j_call: TRBJ2-7
clone_size: many
cdr3_nt: TGTGCCAGCAGCCCTTCCAATCTCGGGGTTGGCGAGCAGTACTTC
cdr3_aa: CASSPSNLGVGEQYF

v_call: TRBV10-3
d_call: .
j_call: TRBJ2-7
clone_size: many
cdr3_nt: TGTGCCATCAGCCGGGAAAGAGAGGCTGGGGACGAGCAGTACTTC
cdr3_aa: CAISREREAGDEQYF

v_call: TRBV5-1
d_call: .
j_call: TRBJ2-1
clone_size: many
cdr3_nt: TGCGCCAGCAGCGGGGGATTGGGCGGTGAGCAGTTCTTC
cdr3_aa: CASSGGLGGEQFF

v_call: TRBV6-5
d_call: TRBD1
j_call: TRBJ1-5
clone_size: many
cdr3_nt: TGTGCCAGCAGTTACCTGACAGGGGTGTTACAGCCCCAGCATTTT
cdr3_aa: CASSYLTGVLQPQHF

v_call: TRBV5-1
d_call: .
j_call: TRBJ2-7
clone_size: many
cdr3_nt: TGCGCCAGCAGCCTTAGGACAGAAGATAGGCAGTACTTC
cdr3_aa: CASSLRTEDRQYF

v_call: TRBV30
d_call: TRBD2
j_call: TRBJ2-3
clone_size: few
cdr3_nt: TGTGCCTGGAGTGTACCCCTAGCGGGATCAGATACGCAGTATTTT
cdr3_aa: CAWSVPLAGSDTQYF

v_call: TRBV28
d_call: .
j_call: TRBJ2-1
clone_size: many
cdr3_nt: TGTGCCAGCAGTTCGACCGGGACTTGGGGGACTGAGCAGTTCTTC
cdr3_aa: CASSSTGTWGTEQFF

v_call: TRBV29-1
d_call: .
j_call: TRBJ1-1
clone_size: medium-sized
cdr3_nt: TGCAGCGTTGAGGGGGGGGCCGGGACTGAAGCTTTCTTT
cdr3_aa: CSVEGGAGTEAFF

v_call: TRBV29-1
d_call: TRBD2
j_call: TRBJ2-1
clone_size: many
cdr3_nt: TGCAGCGTTGGGGAGGGAAGCTCCTACAATGAGCAGTTCTTC
cdr3_aa: CSVGEGSSYNEQFF

v_call: TRBV20-1
d_call: TRBD2
j_call: TRBJ2-7
clone_size: many
cdr3_nt: TGCAGTGCGTCTCTAGCGGGAGGGTACGAGCAGTACTTC
cdr3_aa: CSASLAGGYEQYF

v_call: TRBV7-2
d_call: .
j_call: TRBJ2-5
clone_size: many
cdr3_nt: TGTGCCAGCAGCTTACTATACGGGAGCGAAGAGACCCAGTACTTC
cdr3_aa: CASSLLYGSEETQYF

v_call: TRBV5-1
d_call: TRBD1
j_call: TRBJ2-7
clone_size: many
cdr3_nt: TGCGCCAGCAGCTTGGAGGGACAGGGAAGGGACGAGCAGTACTTC
cdr3_aa: CASSLEGQGRDEQYF

v_call: TRBV12-3/TRBV12-4
d_call: .
j_call: TRBJ2-6
clone_size: many
cdr3_nt: TGTGCCACCCAGGGGTACGGGGCCAACGTCCTGACTTTC
cdr3_aa: CATQGYGANVLTF

v_call: TRBV6-1
d_call: .
j_call: TRBJ1-2
clone_size: many
cdr3_nt: TGTGCCAGCAGTGAATCGGGACGCCCTGGCTACACCTTC
cdr3_aa: CASSESGRPGYTF

v_call: TRBV19
d_call: .
j_call: TRBJ1-5
clone_size: many
cdr3_nt: TGTGCCAGTAGCCATCTCAGTGCCTATAGCAATCAGCCCCAGCATTTT
cdr3_aa: CASSHLSAYSNQPQHF

v_call: TRBV27
d_call: .
j_call: TRBJ2-5
clone_size: many
cdr3_nt: TGTGCCAGCAGTCCAACAGGGTCGAGGGGAGAGACCCAGTACTTC
cdr3_aa: CASSPTGSRGETQYF

v_call: TRBV5-5
d_call: TRBD1
j_call: TRBJ2-2
clone_size: many
cdr3_nt: TGTGCCAGCTCGGGACAGTTTGTGGACCAAACCGGGGAGCTGTTTTTT
cdr3_aa: CASSGQFVDQTGELFF

v_call: TRBV6-5
d_call: .
j_call: TRBJ2-7
clone_size: many
cdr3_nt: TGTGCCAGCAGTTACGGGGGCATCTATTCCTACGAGCAGTACTTC
cdr3_aa: CASSYGGIYSYEQYF

v_call: TRBV20-1
d_call: .
j_call: TRBJ2-6
clone_size: many
cdr3_nt: TGCAGTGCTAGAGATGTAGCTTCTGGGGCCAACGTCCTGACTTTC
cdr3_aa: CSARDVASGANVLTF

v_call: TRBV6-6
d_call: .
j_call: TRBJ2-7
clone_size: many
cdr3_nt: TGTGCCAGCATTCAGGGCGGCGAGCAGTACTTC
cdr3_aa: CASIQGGEQYF

v_call: TRBV6-5
d_call: .
j_call: TRBJ2-1
clone_size: many
cdr3_nt: TGTGCCAGCAGTTTTTCGGGGAGACAACTCTACAATGAGCAGTTCTTC
cdr3_aa: CASSFSGRQLYNEQFF